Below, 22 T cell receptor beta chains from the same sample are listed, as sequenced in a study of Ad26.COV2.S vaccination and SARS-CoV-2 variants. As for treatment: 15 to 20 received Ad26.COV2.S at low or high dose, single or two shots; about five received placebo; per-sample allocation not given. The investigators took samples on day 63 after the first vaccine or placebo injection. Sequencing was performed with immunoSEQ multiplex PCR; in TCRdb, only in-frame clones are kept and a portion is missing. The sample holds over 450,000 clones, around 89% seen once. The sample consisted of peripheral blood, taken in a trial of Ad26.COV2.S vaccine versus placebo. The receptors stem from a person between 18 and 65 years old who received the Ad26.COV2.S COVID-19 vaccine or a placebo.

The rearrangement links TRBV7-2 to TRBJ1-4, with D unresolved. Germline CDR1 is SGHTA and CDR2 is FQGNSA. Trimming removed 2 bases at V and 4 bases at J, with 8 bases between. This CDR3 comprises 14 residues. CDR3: CASSLPAVNEKLFF. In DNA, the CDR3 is TGTGCCAGCAGCTTACCTGCGGTTAATGAAAAACTGTTTTTT. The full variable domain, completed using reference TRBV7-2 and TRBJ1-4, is GAGVSQSPSNKVTEKGKDVELRCDPISGHTALYWYRQSLGQGLEFLIYFQGNSAPDKSGLPSDRFSAERTGGSVSTLTIQRTQQEDSAVYLCASSLPAVNEKLFFGSGTQLSVL.

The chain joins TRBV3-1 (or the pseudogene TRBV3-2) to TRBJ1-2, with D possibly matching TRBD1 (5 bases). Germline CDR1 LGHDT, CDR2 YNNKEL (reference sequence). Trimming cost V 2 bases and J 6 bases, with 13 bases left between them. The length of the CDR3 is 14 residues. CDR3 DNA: TGTGCCAGCAGCCAACGTCTGGGGCGAGATGGCTACACCTTC. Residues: CASSQRLGRDGYTF.

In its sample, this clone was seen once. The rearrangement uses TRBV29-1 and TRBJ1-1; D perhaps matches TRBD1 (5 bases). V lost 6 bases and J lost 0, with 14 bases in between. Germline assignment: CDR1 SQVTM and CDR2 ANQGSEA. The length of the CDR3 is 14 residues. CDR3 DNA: TGCAGCGTGCGACCGGGACCCATGAACACTGAAGCTTTCTTT. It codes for CSVRPGPMNTEAFF. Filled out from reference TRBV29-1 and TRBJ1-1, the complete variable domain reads SAVISQKPSRDICQRGTSLTIQCQVDSQVTMMFWYRQQPGQSLTLIATANQGSEATYESGFVIDKFPISRPNLTFSTLTVSNMSPEDSSIYLCSVRPGPMNTEAFFGQGTRLTVV.

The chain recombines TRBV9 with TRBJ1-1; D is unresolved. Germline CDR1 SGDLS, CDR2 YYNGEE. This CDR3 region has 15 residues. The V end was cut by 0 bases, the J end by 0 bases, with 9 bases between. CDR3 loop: CASSVAGRLNTEAFF. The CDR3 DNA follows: TGTGCCAGCAGCGTAGCCGGCAGATTGAACACTGAAGCTTTCTTT.

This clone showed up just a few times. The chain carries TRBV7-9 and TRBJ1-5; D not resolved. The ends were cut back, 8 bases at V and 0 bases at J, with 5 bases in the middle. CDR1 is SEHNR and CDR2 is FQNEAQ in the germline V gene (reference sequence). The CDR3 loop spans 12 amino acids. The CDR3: CASGNSNQPQHF. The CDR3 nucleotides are TGTGCCAGCGGGAATAGCAATCAGCCCCAGCATTTT.

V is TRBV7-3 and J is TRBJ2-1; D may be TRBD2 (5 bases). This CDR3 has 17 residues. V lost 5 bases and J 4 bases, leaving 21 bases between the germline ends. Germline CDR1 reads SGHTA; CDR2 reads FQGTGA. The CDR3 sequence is CASSPNPRGLGYNEQFF. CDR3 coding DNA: TGTGCCAGCAGCCCAAACCCCCGGGGTTTGGGGTACAATGAGCAGTTCTTC. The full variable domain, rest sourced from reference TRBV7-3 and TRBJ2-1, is GAGVSQTPSNKVTEKGKYVELRCDPISGHTALYWYRQSLGQGPEFLIYFQGTGAADDSGLPNDRFFAVRPEGSVSTLKIQRTERGDSAVYLCASSPNPRGLGYNEQFFGPGTRLTVL.

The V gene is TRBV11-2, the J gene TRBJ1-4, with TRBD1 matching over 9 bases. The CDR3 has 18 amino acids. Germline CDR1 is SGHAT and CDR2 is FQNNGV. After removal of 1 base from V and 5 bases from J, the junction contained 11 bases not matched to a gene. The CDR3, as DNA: TGTGCCAGCAGCTTAGGGTTGGGGGGACAGGGCGAAAATGAAAAACTGTTTTTT. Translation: CASSLGLGGQGENEKLFF.

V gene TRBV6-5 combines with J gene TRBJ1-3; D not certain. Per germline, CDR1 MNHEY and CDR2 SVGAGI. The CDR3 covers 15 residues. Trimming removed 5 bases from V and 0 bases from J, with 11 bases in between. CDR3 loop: CASSIDRYSGNTIYF. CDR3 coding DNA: TGTGCCAGCAGTATAGACCGCTACTCTGGAAACACCATATATTTT.

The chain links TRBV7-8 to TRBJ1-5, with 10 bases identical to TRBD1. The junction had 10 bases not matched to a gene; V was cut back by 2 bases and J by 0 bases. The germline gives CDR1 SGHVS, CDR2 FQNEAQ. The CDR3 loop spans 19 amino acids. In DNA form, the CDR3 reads TGTGCCAGCAGCTTAACCCGGGGGACAGGGGCTATTAGCAATCAGCCCCAGCATTTT. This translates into CASSLTRGTGAISNQPQHF.

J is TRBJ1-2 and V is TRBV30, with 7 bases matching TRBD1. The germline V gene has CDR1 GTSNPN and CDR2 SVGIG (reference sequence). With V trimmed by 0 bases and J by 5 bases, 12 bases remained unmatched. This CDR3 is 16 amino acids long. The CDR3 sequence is CAWSVLRGRGEYGYTF. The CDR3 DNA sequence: TGTGCCTGGAGTGTACTTAGGGGCAGGGGGGAATATGGCTACACCTTC.

CDR3 in DNA: TGTGCCAGCAGTTCGACAGGGGAAGCTAACTATGGCTACACCTTC. Translated, it gives CASSSTGEANYGYTF. The V gene is TRBV27, the J gene TRBJ1-2; 8 nucleotides align to TRBD1. The CDR3 spans 15 residues. J gave up 0 bases and V 4 bases, and 4 bases lay outside the gene matches. Germline V CDR1 and CDR2: MNHEY, SMNVEV (reference sequence).

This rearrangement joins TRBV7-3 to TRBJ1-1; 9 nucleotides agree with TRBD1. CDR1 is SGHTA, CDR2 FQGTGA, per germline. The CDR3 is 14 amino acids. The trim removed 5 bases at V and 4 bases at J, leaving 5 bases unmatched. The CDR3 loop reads CASSAQGAGTEAFF. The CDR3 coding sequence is TGTGCCAGCAGCGCACAGGGGGCGGGCACTGAAGCTTTCTTT. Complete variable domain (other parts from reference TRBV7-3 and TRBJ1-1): GAGVSQTPSNKVTEKGKYVELRCDPISGHTALYWYRQSLGQGPEFLIYFQGTGAADDSGLPNDRFFAVRPEGSVSTLKIQRTERGDSAVYLCASSAQGAGTEAFFGQGTRLTVV.

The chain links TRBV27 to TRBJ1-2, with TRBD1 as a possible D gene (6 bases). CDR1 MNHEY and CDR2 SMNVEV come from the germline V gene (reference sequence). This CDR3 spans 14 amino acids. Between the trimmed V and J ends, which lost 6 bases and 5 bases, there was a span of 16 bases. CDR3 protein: CASSPIATGYGYTF. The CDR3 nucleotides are TGTGCCAGCAGCCCAATAGCGACAGGATATGGCTACACCTTC.

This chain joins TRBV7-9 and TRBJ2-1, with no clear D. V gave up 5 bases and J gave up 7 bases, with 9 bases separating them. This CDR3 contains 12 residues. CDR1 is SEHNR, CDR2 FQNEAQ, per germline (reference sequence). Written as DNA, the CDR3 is TGTGCCAGCAGCCCCACAAGAAATGAGCAGTTCTTC. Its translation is CASSPTRNEQFF.

The DNA for the CDR3 is TGTGCCAGCATCGGGGAGTTTTCCGGGAAAGGCTACACCTTC. Amino acids: CASIGEFSGKGYTF. V is TRBV6-5 and J is TRBJ1-2; D unclear. CDR1 is MNHEY and CDR2 is SVGAGI in the germline V gene. There are 14 residues in the CDR3. Trimming took 7 bases from V and 8 from J, leaving 20 bases between them.

The CDR3 bases are TGTGCCAGCAGCTTAGAGGCAGGGGAAACTGGAAACACCATATATTTT. Its translation: CASSLEAGETGNTIYF. The rearrangement uses TRBV7-9 and TRBJ1-3; a weak D match, TRBD1 (6 bases). The germline gives CDR1 SEHNR, CDR2 FQNEAQ (reference sequence). The germline V and J ends were trimmed by 1 base and 2 bases, with 12 bases remaining between them. CDR3 size: 16 residues.

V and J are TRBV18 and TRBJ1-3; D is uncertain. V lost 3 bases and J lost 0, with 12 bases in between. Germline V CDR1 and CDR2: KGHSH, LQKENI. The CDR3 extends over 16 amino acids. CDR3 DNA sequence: TGTGCCAGCTCACCCGAGGGTGTCCTCTCTGGAAACACCATATATTTT. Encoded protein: CASSPEGVLSGNTIYF.

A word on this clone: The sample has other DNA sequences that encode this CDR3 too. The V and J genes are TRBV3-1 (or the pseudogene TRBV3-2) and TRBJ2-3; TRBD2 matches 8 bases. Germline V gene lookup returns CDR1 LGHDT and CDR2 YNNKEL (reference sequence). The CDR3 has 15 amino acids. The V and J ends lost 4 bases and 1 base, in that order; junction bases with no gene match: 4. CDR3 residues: CASSRGLGRTDTQYF. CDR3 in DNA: TGTGCCAGCAGCCGGGGACTAGGGCGCACAGATACGCAGTATTTT.

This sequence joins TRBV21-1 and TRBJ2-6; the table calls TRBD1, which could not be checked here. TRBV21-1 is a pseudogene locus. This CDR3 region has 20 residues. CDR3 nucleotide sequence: TGTGCCAGCAGCAAAGCTACCTACAGGGGCTGGTCTCTCGTGGCCAACGTCCTGACTTTC. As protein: CASSKATYRGWSLVANVLTF.

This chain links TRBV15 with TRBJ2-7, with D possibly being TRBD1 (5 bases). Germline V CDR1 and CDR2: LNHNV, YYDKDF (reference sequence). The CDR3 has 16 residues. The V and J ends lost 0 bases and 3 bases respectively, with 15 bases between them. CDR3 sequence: CATSRDLSGRYYEQYF. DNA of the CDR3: TGTGCCACCAGCAGAGATTTGTCAGGGCGGTACTACGAGCAGTACTTC. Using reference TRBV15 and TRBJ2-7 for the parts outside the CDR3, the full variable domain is DAMVIQNPRYQVTQFGKPVTLSCSQTLNHNVMYWYQQKSSQAPKLLFHYYDKDFNNEADTPDNFQSRRPNTSFCFLDIRSPGLGDTAMYLCATSRDLSGRYYEQYFGPGTRLTVT.

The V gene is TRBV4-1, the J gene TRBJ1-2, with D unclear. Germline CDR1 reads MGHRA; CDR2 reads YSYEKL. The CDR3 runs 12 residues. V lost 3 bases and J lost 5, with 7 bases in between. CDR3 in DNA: TGCGCCAGCAGCCACAGCGTTTATGGCTACACCTTC. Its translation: CASSHSVYGYTF.

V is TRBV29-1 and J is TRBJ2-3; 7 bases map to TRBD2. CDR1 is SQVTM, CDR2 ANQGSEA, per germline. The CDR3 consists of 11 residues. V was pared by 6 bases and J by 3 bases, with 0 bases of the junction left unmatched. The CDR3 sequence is CSVGGTDTQYF. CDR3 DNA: TGCAGCGTCGGGGGGACAGATACGCAGTATTTT.